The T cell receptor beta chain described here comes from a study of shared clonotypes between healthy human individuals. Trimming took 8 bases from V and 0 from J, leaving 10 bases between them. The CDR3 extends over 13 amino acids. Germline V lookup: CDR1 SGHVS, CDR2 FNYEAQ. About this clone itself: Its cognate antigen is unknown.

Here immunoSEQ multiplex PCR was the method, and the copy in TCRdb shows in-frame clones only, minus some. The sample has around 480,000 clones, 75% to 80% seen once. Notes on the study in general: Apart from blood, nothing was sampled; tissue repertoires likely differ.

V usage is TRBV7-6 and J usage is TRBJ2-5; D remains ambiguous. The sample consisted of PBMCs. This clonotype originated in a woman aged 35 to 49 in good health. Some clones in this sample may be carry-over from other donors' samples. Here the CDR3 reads CASGPGNQETQYF. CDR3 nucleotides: TGTGCCAGCGGGCCGGGTAACCAAGAGACCCAGTACTTC.